This T cell receptor (beta chain) was sequenced for a study of CD8 T cell repertoires and HIV-1 epitope variants. Only a few counts were recorded for this clone. Its antigen is not known. CDR1 and CDR2 (germline): SEHNR, FQNEAQ (reference sequence). Trimming took 1 base from V and 2 from J, leaving 9 bases between them. This CDR3 comprises 14 residues. TCRdb's table, derived via immunoSEQ multiplex PCR, lists solely in-frame clones and lacks some. The sample consists of about 3,500 clones, approximately 67% of them appearing once. This receptor was obtained from a male donor with HIV. The chain is built from TRBV7-9 and TRBJ2-7; no clear D. What was sequenced was cultured CD8+ T cells derived from PBMCs. The CDR3: CASSLEYGTYEQYF. The CDR3 DNA reads TGTGCCAGCAGCTTAGAGTACGGCACCTACGAGCAGTACTTC.